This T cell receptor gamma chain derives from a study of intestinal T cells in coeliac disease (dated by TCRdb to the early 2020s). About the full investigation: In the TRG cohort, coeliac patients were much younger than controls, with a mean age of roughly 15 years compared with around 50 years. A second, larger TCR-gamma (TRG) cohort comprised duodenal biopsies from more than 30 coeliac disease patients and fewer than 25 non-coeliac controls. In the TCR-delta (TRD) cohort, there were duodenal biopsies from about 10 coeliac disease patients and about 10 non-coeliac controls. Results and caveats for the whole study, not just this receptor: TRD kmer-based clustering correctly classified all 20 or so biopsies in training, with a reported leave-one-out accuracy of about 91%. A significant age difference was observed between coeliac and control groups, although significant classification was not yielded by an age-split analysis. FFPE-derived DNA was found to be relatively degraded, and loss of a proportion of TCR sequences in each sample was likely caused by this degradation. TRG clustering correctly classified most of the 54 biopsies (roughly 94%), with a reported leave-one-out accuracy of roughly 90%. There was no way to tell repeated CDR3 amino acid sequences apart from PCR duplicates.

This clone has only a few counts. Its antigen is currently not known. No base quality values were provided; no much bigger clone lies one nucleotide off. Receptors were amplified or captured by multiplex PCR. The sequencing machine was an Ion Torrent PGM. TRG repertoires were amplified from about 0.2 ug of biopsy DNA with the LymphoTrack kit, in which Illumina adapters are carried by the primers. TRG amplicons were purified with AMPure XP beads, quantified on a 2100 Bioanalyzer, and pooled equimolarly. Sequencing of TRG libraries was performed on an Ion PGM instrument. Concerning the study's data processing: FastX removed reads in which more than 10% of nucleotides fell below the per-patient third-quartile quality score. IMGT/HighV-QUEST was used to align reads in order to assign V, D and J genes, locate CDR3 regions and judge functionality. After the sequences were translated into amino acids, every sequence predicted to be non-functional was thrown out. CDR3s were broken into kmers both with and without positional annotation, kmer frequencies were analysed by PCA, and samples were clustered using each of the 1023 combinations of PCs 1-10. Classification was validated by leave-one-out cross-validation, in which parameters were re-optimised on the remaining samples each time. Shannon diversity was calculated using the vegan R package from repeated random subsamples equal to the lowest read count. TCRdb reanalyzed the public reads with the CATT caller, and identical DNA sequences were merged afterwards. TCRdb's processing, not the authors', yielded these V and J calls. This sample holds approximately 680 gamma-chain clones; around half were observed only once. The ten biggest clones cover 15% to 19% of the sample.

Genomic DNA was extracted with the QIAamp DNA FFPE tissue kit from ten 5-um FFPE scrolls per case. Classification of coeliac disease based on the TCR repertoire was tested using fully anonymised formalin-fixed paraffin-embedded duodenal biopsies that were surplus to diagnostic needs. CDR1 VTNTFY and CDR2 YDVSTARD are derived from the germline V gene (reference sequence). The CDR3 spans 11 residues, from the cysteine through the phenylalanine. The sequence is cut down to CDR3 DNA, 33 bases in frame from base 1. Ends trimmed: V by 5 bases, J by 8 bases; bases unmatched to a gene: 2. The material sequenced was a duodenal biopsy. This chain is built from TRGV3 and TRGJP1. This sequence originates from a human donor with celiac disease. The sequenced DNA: TGTGCCACCTGGGGCGGTTGGTTCAAGATATTT. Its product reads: CATWGGWFKIF.